The entry that follows covers one T cell receptor beta chain sequence. Within Nashville, Tennessee resided all donors, each a Caucasian adult. These data come from a study of shared clonotypes between healthy human individuals. DNA at roughly 0.2 ug, around 30,000 T cell genomes, went into sorted-subset replicate PCRs. The method was immunoSEQ multiplex PCR; TCRdb's version includes in-frame clones alone and lacks a portion of them. The table lists some 2,500,000 clones, approximately 90% of them singletons. Germline V gives CDR1 SGHNT, CDR2 YENEEA. CDR3 size: 17 residues. The ends lost 5 bases at V and 4 bases at J; junction bases unmatched: 13.

This receptor was identified in a young man in good health. Some clones in this sample may be carry-over from other donors' samples. Sequencing was done on a sample of naive CD4+ T cells from PBMCs. The sample's subset: CD45RA+ positively selected. This rearrangement joins TRBV11-3 to TRBJ2-5; 10 nucleotides match TRBD2. CDR3 amino acids: CASSLGVAGGLGETQYF. The DNA for the CDR3 is TGTGCCAGCAGCCTAGGAGTAGCGGGAGGACTGGGAGAGACCCAGTACTTC.